This T cell receptor (beta chain) emerged from a study of T-cell memory formation after mild COVID-19. Study at large: The two donors had largely donor-specific TCR clusters. Notes on the study in general: Clones that got smaller from day 15 to 85 had even CD4/CD8, while clones growing later tipped toward CD4+. Among contracting clones, CD4+ were mainly CM/EM and CD8+ enriched in EMRA. Clonal second-wave expansions that peaked on day 37 had unconfirmed SARS-CoV-2 specificity.

Comments on this clonotype: Its matching antigen is unknown. The junction differs from germline at one of its ends, possibly a read error.

Each CDR3 protein gets one entry after TCRdb re-called the 5' RACE reads with MiXCR. The sample holds under 600,000 distinct CDR3 sequences, 20% to 25% seen once. Input material: PBMCs or a T cell subset sorted from them (not recorded which). This clonotype originated in an adult woman who had mild COVID-19 (a few samples of this study predate the infection). Cell type and time point are not known.

The CDR3 DNA reads as TGTGCCATCAGCGCCAACGGCGGGTTGGCCGGGGAGACCCAGTACTTC. Translation gives CAISANGGLAGETQYF. V is TRBV9 and J is TRBJ2-5; TRBD2 might be the D (5 bases). Per germline, CDR1 SGDLS and CDR2 YYNGEE. The CDR3 spans 16 residues.